What follows are 23 T cell receptor beta chains derived from one specimen sequenced in a study of cytomegalovirus exposure and HLA in healthy donors. Use of 60 Vbeta and 13 Jbeta primers characterized the PCR. The table came from immunoSEQ multiplex PCR; TCRdb's copy has only in-frame clones and leaves some out. The table lists some 160,000 clones, around 73% of them singletons, with approximately 1.5% in the top ten. Sample: PBMCs. These receptors were taken from a male donor in good health and CMV-seronegative.

The chain joins TRBV30 to TRBJ1-1, with TRBD1 identical over 7 bases. The CDR3 length is 13 residues. Per germline, CDR1 GTSNPN and CDR2 SVGIG (reference sequence). Trimming removed 5 bases from V and 2 bases from J; junction bases left unmatched: 5. CDR3 nucleotides: TGTGCCTGGCGATGGACAGGTAACACTGAAGCTTTCTTT. It is translated as CAWRWTGNTEAFF. Combining the CDR3 with reference TRBV30 and TRBJ1-1 gives the whole variable domain SQTIHQWPATLVQPVGSPLSLECTVEGTSNPNLYWYRQAAGRGLQLLFYSVGIGQISSEVPQNLSASRPQDRQFILSSKKLLLSDSGFYLCAWRWTGNTEAFFGQGTRLTVV.

The V call is TRBV9, the J call TRBJ2-2; TRBD2 matches at 7 bases. CDR3 length: 14 amino acids. From germline, CDR1 is SGDLS and CDR2 YYNGEE. The trim removed 0 bases at V and 7 bases at J, leaving 3 bases unmatched. The CDR3 here is CASSVVIAGGELFF. In DNA form, the CDR3 reads TGTGCCAGCAGCGTAGTGATAGCGGGCGGGGAGCTGTTTTTT.

The rearrangement uses TRBV7-9 and TRBJ1-6; D perhaps matches TRBD1 (5 bases). CDR3 length: 13 residues. The ends were cut back, 10 bases at V and 9 bases at J, with 16 bases in the middle. Germline V gene sequence: CDR1 SEHNR, CDR2 FQNEAQ (reference sequence). Written as DNA, the CDR3 is TGTGCCATCGCGCAGCAGGGTGGTTCACCCCTCCACTTT. Amino acids: CAIAQQGGSPLHF.

The gene calls are TRBV14 and TRBJ2-6, with 7 bases fitting TRBD1. V dropped 2 bases and J dropped 3; count of bases not matched to a gene: 1. Per germline, CDR1 SGHDN and CDR2 FVKESK. The CDR3 is 15 amino acids. CDR3 in amino acids: CASSQQGVGANVLTF. CDR3 DNA: TGTGCCAGCAGCCAACAGGGGGTTGGGGCCAACGTCCTGACTTTC.

This clone was detected a few times. The CDR3 bases are TGTGCCAGTAAAGGTGGGGGGGCCGCAGAGACCCAGTACTTC. Its protein product is CASKGGGAAETQYF. The rearrangement joins TRBV19 to TRBJ2-5, with a tentative D call TRBD2 (7 bases). CDR1 is LNHDA, CDR2 SQIVND, per germline (reference sequence). There are 14 residues in the CDR3. V was trimmed by 7 bases and J by 4 bases, leaving 16 bases between them.

A few counts support this clone. The genes are TRBV6-1 and TRBJ2-1; D is uncertain. The CDR3 loop spans 11 amino acids. Germline V lookup: CDR1 MNHNS, CDR2 SASEGT. V was pared by 5 bases and J by 5 bases, with 4 bases between. CDR3 residues: CASSWHNEQFF. CDR3 nucleotide sequence: TGTGCCAGCAGTTGGCACAATGAGCAGTTCTTC.

This clone was seen a single time. The CDR3 loop reads CASNRPGTSGRYEQYF. The CDR3 nucleotides are TGTGCCAGCAACCGACCCGGGACTAGCGGGAGGTACGAGCAGTACTTC. The rearrangement uses TRBV6-6 and TRBJ2-5; TRBD2 agrees at 15 bases. The J call is uncertain, as TRBJ2-7 better fits the DNA end. Looked up from germline, CDR1 is MNHNY and CDR2 is SVGAGI (reference sequence). The CDR3 sequence is 16 residues long.

The chain recombines TRBV6-5 with TRBJ1-6, with 10 bases lining up with TRBD1. Germline CDR1 is MNHEY and CDR2 is SVGAGI. Germline trimming cut 7 bases from V and 7 bases from J; bases unmatched to any gene: 7. CDR3 length equals 15 residues. The CDR3 region has the DNA TGTGCCAGCACTTTGGGGACAGGGGCGAATTCACCCCTCCACTTT. Translation gives CASTLGTGANSPLHF.

The V call is TRBV27, the J call TRBJ2-7, with 11 bases fitting TRBD2. CDR1 and CDR2 (germline): MNHEY, SMNVEV (reference sequence). There are 13 residues in the CDR3. V shed 6 bases and J 3 bases; nucleotides not matched to a gene: 1. The CDR3 spells CASRLAGDYEQYF. CDR3 coding DNA: TGTGCCAGCAGACTAGCGGGAGACTACGAGCAGTACTTC.

The chain joins TRBV25-1 to TRBJ2-5; no firm D call. The DNA end is a closer match to TRBJ2-7, so the J assignment may be wrong. The CDR3 covers 14 residues. Germline CDR1 and CDR2: MGHDK and SYGVNS. The CDR3 coding sequence is TGTGCCAGCAGTCCCAGGCTTGACCGGTACGAGCAGTACTTC. Translation gives CASSPRLDRYEQYF.

The V gene is TRBV6-5, the J gene TRBJ2-3; D may be TRBD2 (6 bases). V gave up 10 bases and J gave up 4 bases, with 18 bases separating them. The CDR3 sequence is 14 residues long. Germline V gives CDR1 MNHEY, CDR2 SVGAGI. The CDR3: CATGYGGPPDTQYF. The CDR3 region has the DNA TGTGCCACGGGGTACGGGGGTCCCCCAGATACGCAGTATTTT.

The chain combines TRBV2 with TRBJ2-3; 8 bases are a match to TRBD1. Germline-derived CDR1 and CDR2 are SNHLY and FYNNEI. Trimming cost V 5 bases and J 0 bases; bases outside gene matches: 7. The CDR3 spans 16 residues. The chain's CDR3 is CASSPRGLASTDTQYF. The CDR3 DNA reads TGTGCCAGCAGTCCCAGGGGGCTGGCTAGCACAGATACGCAGTATTTT. Full variable domain (rest looked up from reference TRBV2 and TRBJ2-3): EPEVTQTPSHQVTQMGQEVILRCVPISNHLYFYWYRQILGQKVEFLVSFYNNEISEKSEIFDDQFSVERPDGSNFTLKIRSTKLEDSAMYFCASSPRGLASTDTQYFGPGTRLTVL.

V and J are TRBV5-1 and TRBJ2-6; D might be TRBD1 (6 bases). The CDR3 runs 17 residues. The ends were cut back, 4 bases at V and 0 bases at J, with 14 bases in the middle. Germline CDR1 SGHRS, CDR2 YFSETQ. The CDR3 loop reads CASSRTELSSGANVLTF. CDR3 DNA: TGCGCCAGCAGCCGGACAGAGCTCAGCTCTGGGGCCAACGTCCTGACTTTC.

The rearrangement links TRBV7-3 to TRBJ2-1, with TRBD2 matching 14 bases. The V gene end was trimmed by 5 bases and the J gene end by 10 bases; junction bases not matched to a gene: 16. The CDR3 length is 18 residues. CDR1 is SGHTA and CDR2 is FQGTGA in the germline V gene. The CDR3, as DNA: TGTGCCAGCAGCGACCTCGGGACTAGCGGGAGAGGCGGAGACGAGCAGTTCTTC. Its translation is CASSDLGTSGRGGDEQFF.

The rearrangement links TRBV7-3 to TRBJ2-3, with D maybe TRBD2 (6 bases). Germline V gives CDR1 SGHTA, CDR2 FQGTGA. The germline V and J ends were trimmed by 4 bases and 6 bases, with 17 bases remaining between them. The CDR3 runs 15 residues. The CDR3 spells CASSYPGVGPDTQYF. CDR3 DNA sequence: TGTGCCAGCAGCTACCCGGGAGTCGGGCCGGATACGCAGTATTTT.

The rearrangement joins TRBV7-2 to TRBJ1-5; 7 bases fit TRBD1. V lost 3 bases, J lost 7 bases, and 12 bases stayed unmatched. The CDR3 is 16 amino acids. In germline, CDR1 is SGHTA, CDR2 FQGNSA. The DNA for the CDR3 is TGTGCCAGCAGCTTCTCCGGGACAGCCACCGGGCAGCCCCAGCATTTT. This gives the protein CASSFSGTATGQPQHF.

This clone was recorded a few times. The chain has TRBV11-2 and TRBJ2-2; no clear D. The CDR3 consists of 14 residues. The V gene lost 4 bases and the J gene lost 4 bases, with 10 bases spanning the gap. Germline loops: CDR1 SGHAT, CDR2 FQNNGV. The CDR3 nucleotides are TGTGCCAGCAGCTCCCTCCGGTCCACCGGGGAGCTGTTTTTT. Translation: CASSSLRSTGELFF.

The rearrangement joins TRBV4-3 to TRBJ2-3; 8 bases map to TRBD2. Germline V gene sequence: CDR1 LGHNA, CDR2 YSLEER. The CDR3 is made up of 16 amino acids. The J segment lost 2 bases and the V segment lost 1 base, leaving 5 bases of the junction unmatched. The CDR3 sequence is CASSQGSAGATDTQYF. Here the CDR3 DNA reads TGCGCCAGCAGCCAAGGTTCAGCGGGGGCCACAGATACGCAGTATTTT.

The rearrangement uses TRBV10-3 and TRBJ2-5; possible D gene TRBD2, 5 bases. The CDR3 has 15 amino acids. Deletions cut 0 bases from V and 3 bases from J, with 11 bases between. The germline CDR1 and CDR2 sequences are ENHRY and SYGVKD. The CDR3 region is CAISESVERKETQYF. CDR3 nucleotide sequence: TGTGCCATCAGTGAGTCTGTAGAGCGGAAAGAGACCCAGTACTTC.

This clone came up once. V and J are TRBV28 and TRBJ1-5, with D maybe TRBD1 (6 bases). Germline V gives CDR1 MDHEN, CDR2 SYDVKM. The V end was cut by 5 bases, the J end by 0 bases, with 17 bases between. The CDR3 extends over 17 amino acids. In DNA, the CDR3 is TGTGCCAGCAGTCCTACAGGGAGTAGACATAGCAATCAGCCCCAGCATTTT. It translates to CASSPTGSRHSNQPQHF.

V usage is TRBV5-6 and J usage is TRBJ2-5; TRBD2 agrees at 7 bases. The CDR3 sequence is 12 residues long. Losses at the gene ends were 4 bases for V and 5 bases for J; bases not matched to a gene: 2. Germline-derived CDR1 and CDR2 are SGHDT and YYEEEE. The CDR3 spells CASSRRGETQYF. CDR3 in DNA: TGTGCCAGCAGCAGGCGGGGGGAGACCCAGTACTTC. Drawing the rest from reference TRBV5-6 and TRBJ2-5, the complete variable domain is DAGVTQSPTHLIKTRGQQVTLRCSPKSGHDTVSWYQQALGQGPQFIFQYYEEEERQRGNFPDRFSGHQFPNYSSELNVNALLLGDSALYLCASSRRGETQYFGPGTRLLVL.

The J gene is TRBJ1-1, the V gene TRBV28; D is undetermined. Germline assignment: CDR1 MDHEN and CDR2 SYDVKM. V was trimmed by 6 bases and J by 2 bases, leaving 13 bases between them. This CDR3 spans 14 amino acids. The CDR3 DNA reads as TGTGCCAGCAGCTCTCGGGAAATAAACACTGAAGCTTTCTTT. It codes for CASSSREINTEAFF.

The chain recombines TRBV5-1 with TRBJ1-1, with TRBD1 matching 10 bases. The J segment lost 4 bases and the V segment lost 2 bases, leaving 14 bases of the junction unmatched. The CDR3 loop spans 18 amino acids. Germline V lookup: CDR1 SGHRS, CDR2 YFSETQ. CDR3 amino acids: CASSFLRPGTGAGTEAFF. The CDR3 DNA reads TGCGCCAGCAGCTTCCTTCGTCCCGGGACAGGGGCAGGCACTGAAGCTTTCTTT.